Presented here are 14 T cell receptor beta chains from one specimen sequenced in a study of cytomegalovirus exposure and HLA in healthy donors. Primers for the PCR totalled 60 Vbeta and 13 Jbeta. Generated by immunoSEQ multiplex PCR, the TCRdb table keeps only in-frame clones and is missing some. The data show about 130,000 clones, and the top ten clones hold approximately 1.7%. The sequenced material came from PBMCs. These receptors were collected from a man aged 18 to 35 in good health and CMV-seronegative.

The rearrangement uses TRBV28 and TRBJ1-5, with 8 bases fitting TRBD1. Germline values: CDR1 MDHEN, CDR2 SYDVKM. V trimming: 5 bases; J trimming: 8 bases; junction bases outside the gene matches: 8. The CDR3 is 14 residues long. For the CDR3, the DNA is TGTGCCAGCAGTCGCAGACAGGGGAGAGAGCCCCAGCATTTT. The encoded protein is CASSRRQGREPQHF.

The chain combines TRBV9 with TRBJ1-1; D is unresolved. This CDR3 region has 12 residues. The V gene lost 4 bases and the J gene lost 4 bases, with 8 bases spanning the gap. Germline CDR1 reads SGDLS; CDR2 reads YYNGEE. The CDR3 is CASSRGGTEAFF. The CDR3 DNA follows: TGTGCCAGCAGCCGAGGCGGCACTGAAGCTTTCTTT.

The rearrangement links TRBV5-6 to TRBJ2-7, with a tentative D call TRBD1 (6 bases). Germline CDR1 and CDR2: SGHDT and YYEEEE. V lost 1 base and J 2 bases, leaving 10 bases between the germline ends. The CDR3 runs to 14 residues. Here the CDR3 DNA reads TGTGCCAGCAGCTTGTACAGGGAGACCTACGAGCAGTACTTC. Translation: CASSLYRETYEQYF.

This rearrangement joins TRBV4-3 to TRBJ2-5; D unresolved. This CDR3 comprises 11 residues. Germline V CDR1 and CDR2: LGHNA, YSLEER. V lost 1 base, J lost 9 bases, and 6 bases lay in between. CDR3 nucleotide sequence: TGCGCCAGCAGCCAAGGGGCAGCCCAGTACTTC. Its translation: CASSQGAAQYF.

As to this clone: The identical CDR3 is also encoded by other nucleotide sequences in the sample. The chain is built from TRBV28 and TRBJ2-7; D not certain. V lost 6 bases, J lost 4 bases, and 7 bases lay in between. This CDR3 is 11 amino acids long. Germline assignment: CDR1 MDHEN and CDR2 SYDVKM. The CDR3 is CASSPTYEQYF. DNA of the CDR3: TGTGCCAGCAGCCCCACTTACGAGCAGTACTTC. Supplemented by reference TRBV28 and TRBJ2-7, the full variable domain reads DVKVTQSSRYLVKRTGEKVFLECVQDMDHENMFWYRQDPGLGLRLIYFSYDVKMKEKGDIPEGYSVSREKKERFSLILESASTNQTSMYLCASSPTYEQYFGPGTRLTVT.

This chain joins TRBV7-9 and TRBJ1-3, with D possibly matching TRBD1 (6 bases). The CDR3 contains 16 residues. In germline, CDR1 is SEHNR, CDR2 FQNEAQ (reference sequence). Trimming took off 1 base at V and 4 bases at J, with 14 bases between the two ends. In DNA, the CDR3 is TGTGCCAGCAGCTTAGTACAGGGTTCTTCCGGAAACACCATATATTTT. This codes for CASSLVQGSSGNTIYF.

This chain joins TRBV11-2 and TRBJ2-7, with 11 bases that match TRBD2. Germline loops: CDR1 SGHAT, CDR2 FQNNGV. This CDR3 region has 15 residues. The V segment lost 5 bases and the J segment 2 bases; nucleotides outside the gene matches: 5. The CDR3 nucleotides read TGTGCCAGCAGCCCCTTAGCGGGGGGGGCCTACGAGCAGTACTTC. This encodes CASSPLAGGAYEQYF.

V is TRBV7-2 and J is TRBJ2-1; D is unresolved. Germline CDR1 is SGHTA and CDR2 is FQGNSA. The CDR3 extends over 13 amino acids. V lost 7 bases to trimming and J lost 8 bases, with 15 bases between them. Written as DNA, the CDR3 is TGTGCCAGCACCAATTACCCTTACTATGAGCAGTTCTTC. Translating it yields CASTNYPYYEQFF.

V is TRBV6-5 and J is TRBJ1-1, with D perhaps matching TRBD1 (5 bases). Germline-derived CDR1 and CDR2 are MNHEY and SVGAGI. Trimming left V 2 bases short and J 5 bases short, with 9 bases between. This CDR3 is 13 amino acids long. CDR3 sequence: CASSYAGPTEAFF. As DNA, the CDR3 is TGTGCCAGCAGTTACGCAGGGCCGACTGAAGCTTTCTTT.

As for this clone: Other DNA sequences from this sample encode an identical CDR3 as well. CDR3 sequence (DNA): TGCAGTGTCAAAGACAGGGATATGCCCTACGAGCAGTACTTC. This encodes CSVKDRDMPYEQYF. The V and J genes are TRBV29-1 and TRBJ2-7, with 7 bases matching TRBD1. CDR1 is SQVTM and CDR2 is ANQGSEA in the germline V gene. The CDR3 runs 14 residues.

A word on this clone: A read error may account for a junction end that differs from germline. The J gene is TRBJ1-2, the V gene TRBV2; 11 bases map to TRBD1. CDR1 and CDR2 (germline): SNHLY, FYNNEI. The CDR3 length is 14 residues. The CDR3 nucleotides read TGTGCCAGCAGGGAAGGGACAGGGGGACATGGCTACACCTTC. Translated: CASREGTGGHGYTF. The whole variable domain, remainder taken from reference TRBV2 and TRBJ1-2, is EPEVTQTPSHQVTQMGQEVILRCVPISNHLYFYWYRQILGQKVEFLVSFYNNEISEKSEIFDDQFSVERPDGSNFTLKIRSTKLEDSAMYFCASREGTGGHGYTFGSGTRLTVV.

The rearrangement uses TRBV28 and TRBJ2-5; D is uncertain. There are 12 residues in the CDR3. V lost 3 bases, J lost 4 bases, and 6 bases lay in between. From germline, CDR1 is MDHEN and CDR2 SYDVKM. The CDR3 coding sequence is TGTGCCAGCAGTTTCCTTAGAGAGACCCAGTACTTC. Translating it yields CASSFLRETQYF.

V usage is TRBV7-3 and J usage is TRBJ2-3, with 9 bases lining up with TRBD1. V was pared by 4 bases and J by 6 bases, with 2 bases of the junction left unmatched. The CDR3 totals 13 residues. CDR1 is SGHTA and CDR2 is FQGTGA in the germline V gene. The CDR3: CASSSDRGDTQYF. The CDR3 DNA reads as TGTGCCAGCAGCTCCGACAGGGGGGATACGCAGTATTTT.

This sequence joins TRBV5-1 and TRBJ2-1; D ambiguous. Trimming removed 0 bases from V and 9 bases from J, with 10 bases in between. Germline V gene lookup returns CDR1 SGHRS and CDR2 YFSETQ. This CDR3 is built from 13 residues. CDR3 in amino acids: CASSLVGGLEQFF. In nucleotides, the CDR3 is TGCGCCAGCAGCTTGGTAGGTGGGCTTGAGCAGTTCTTC.